Given below is one T cell receptor beta chain in context. The data stem from a study of CD8+CD57+ T cells in acquired aplastic anemia. Study overall: On average, sorted CD4+ and CD8+ cells gave around 3 ug of DNA.

The CDR3 consists of 19 residues. V trimming: 0 bases; J trimming: 0 bases; junction bases outside the gene matches: 11. The germline gives CDR1 MGHDK, CDR2 SYGVNS. Template material for TCR beta VDJ and CDR3 profiling consisted of genomic DNA. TCRdb called the reads again in MiXCR, with one record for every CDR3 protein. The table includes hundreds of thousands of distinct CDR3 sequences, approximately 70% detected once. The sequenced sample consisted of sorted CD4+, CD8+, or CD8+CD57+ T cells (not recorded which) from PBMCs. The chain employs TRBV25-1 and TRBJ1-3; 7 positions match TRBD1. The origin of this receptor is a human donor in good health, serving as a control. CDR3 sequence: CASSEYTGDRLRSGNTIYF. CDR3 bases: TGTGCCAGCAGTGAATATACTGGGGACAGACTTCGCTCTGGAAACACCATATATTTT.